This T cell receptor beta chain stems from a study of OX40 agonist ivuxolimab in advanced cancers. Study-level background: Ivuxolimab, an antibody that agonizes OX40 (CD134), was administered to the patients.

Exclusion applied to patients with autoimmune disease history or systemic immunosuppression. Concerning this clone itself: As yet, its antigen is unknown.

Using immunoSEQ multiplex PCR, the repertoire was profiled, and TCRdb retains in-frame clones only, with some absent. In the table there are 75,000 to 80,000 clones, approximately 86% of which are singletons. Whole-study results and caveats: Expanded peripheral T cell antigen specificity was not determined. On average, a greater number of expanded clones characterised CD8+ T cells relative to CD4+.

Germline V CDR1 and CDR2: MDHEN, SYDVKM. This CDR3 has 13 amino acids. V lost 2 bases and J 5 bases, leaving 7 bases between the germline ends. Sequencing used CD4+ or CD8+ T cells sorted from blood, obtained in a trial of the OX40 agonist ivuxolimab. The sequence came from an adult with an advanced solid tumor such as melanoma, head and neck, liver or kidney cancer. The chain links TRBV28 to TRBJ1-5; the D is unclear. The CDR3 here is CASSLRGDQPQHF. The CDR3 DNA is TGTGCCAGCAGTTTACGGGGAGATCAGCCCCAGCATTTT. Full variable domain (missing parts from reference TRBV28 and TRBJ1-5): DVKVTQSSRYLVKRTGEKVFLECVQDMDHENMFWYRQDPGLGLRLIYFSYDVKMKEKGDIPEGYSVSREKKERFSLILESASTNQTSMYLCASSLRGDQPQHFGDGTRLSIL.